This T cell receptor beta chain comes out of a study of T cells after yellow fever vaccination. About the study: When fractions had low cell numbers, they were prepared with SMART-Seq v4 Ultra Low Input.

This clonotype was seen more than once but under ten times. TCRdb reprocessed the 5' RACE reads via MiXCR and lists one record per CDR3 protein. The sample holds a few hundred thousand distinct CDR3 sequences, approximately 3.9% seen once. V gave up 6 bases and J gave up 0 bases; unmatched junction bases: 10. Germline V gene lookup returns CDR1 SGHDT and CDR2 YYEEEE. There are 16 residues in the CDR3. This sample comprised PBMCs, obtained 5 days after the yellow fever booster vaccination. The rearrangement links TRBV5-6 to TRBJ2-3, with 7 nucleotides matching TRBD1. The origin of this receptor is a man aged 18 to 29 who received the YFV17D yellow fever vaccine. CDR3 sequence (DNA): TGTGCCAGCACCCTTCTTCGACAGGGAAGCACAGATACGCAGTATTTT. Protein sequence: CASTLLRQGSTDTQYF.